These 24 T cell receptor beta chains originate from one sample sequenced in a study of monozygotic twins with inflammatory bowel disease. TCRdb reprocessed the 5' RACE reads, keeping one entry per CDR3 protein, no DNA. The sample holds some 330,000 distinct CDR3 sequences. The sample taken for sequencing was blood. The origin of the receptors is a human donor with ulcerative colitis or Crohn's disease, or a healthy co-twin of an affected twin (not recorded which).

The chain has TRBV20-1 and TRBJ2-2. The germline CDR1 and CDR2 sequences are DFQATT and SNEGSKA (reference sequence). The CDR3 runs to 12 residues. The CDR3: CSANKYTGELFF.

This chain uses TRBV6-2 or TRBV6-3 with TRBJ2-7; without DNA, the TCRdb call of TRBD1 cannot be checked. There are 14 residues in the CDR3. The V gene's germline CDR1 is MNHEY and CDR2 SVGEGT. The CDR3 loop reads CASSNFGQSLGQYF.

This chain connects TRBV7-2 to TRBJ2-4; TCRdb's D call of TRBD1 is untestable without DNA. The length of the CDR3 is 16 residues. Germline CDR1 and CDR2: SGHTA and FQGNSA. CDR3 protein: CASSLAGTLAKNIQYF.

The rearrangement uses TRBV12-3 or TRBV12-4 and TRBJ1-1. This CDR3 contains 15 residues. The CDR3 reads CASSFDVGKSAEAFF.

The chain carries TRBV7-7 and TRBJ2-7; checking the TCRdb D call of TRBD1 is not possible without DNA. Germline CDR1 and CDR2: SSHAT and FNYEAQ (reference sequence). The CDR3 runs 14 residues. Here the CDR3 reads CASSFGGRGDEQYF. The full variable domain, with the rest looked up from reference TRBV7-7 and TRBJ2-7, is GAGVSQSPRYKVTKRGQDVTLRCDPISSHATLYWYQQALGQGPEFLTYFNYEAQPDKSGLPSDRFSAERPEGSISTLTIQRTEQRDSAMYRCASSFGGRGDEQYFGPGTRLTVT.

This sequence joins TRBV29-1 and TRBJ2-2; TCRdb's assignment of TRBD1 cannot be checked, as there is no DNA. The germline CDR1 and CDR2 sequences are SQVTM and ANQGSEA. The CDR3 spans 16 residues. The CDR3 sequence is CSVPASRIPNTGELFF.

The chain carries TRBV18 and TRBJ2-7; TCRdb designates TRBD1, a call that cannot be tested without DNA. Germline values: CDR1 KGHSH, CDR2 LQKENI. The CDR3 totals 16 residues. CDR3 amino acids: CASSPGTKKGSYEQYF. The full variable domain, in which reference TRBV18 and TRBJ2-7 provide the parts outside the CDR3, is NAGVMQNPRHLVRRRGQEARLRCSPMKGHSHVYWYRQLPEEGLKFMVYLQKENIIDESGMPKERFSAEFPKEGPSILRIQQVVRGDSAAYFCASSPGTKKGSYEQYFGPGTRLTVT.

V usage is TRBV5-1 and J usage is TRBJ1-5; the D gene TCRdb calls, TRBD1, cannot be checked with no DNA. The germline gives CDR1 SGHRS, CDR2 YFSETQ. The CDR3 consists of 14 residues. The CDR3 spells CASSPGQNNQPQHF.

J is TRBJ2-1 and V is TRBV6-5; lacking DNA, the TRBD1 call made by TCRdb goes unchecked. CDR3 length: 15 amino acids. Germline V lookup: CDR1 MNHEY, CDR2 SVGAGI. This CDR3 is CASSYVGPEYNEQFF.

The gene calls are TRBV19 and TRBJ2-1; lacking DNA, the TRBD2 call made by TCRdb goes unchecked. The CDR3 runs 17 residues. Germline V lookup: CDR1 LNHDA, CDR2 SQIVND (reference sequence). The CDR3 loop is CASSNLLAGVSYNEQFF.

The V and J genes are TRBV7-9 and TRBJ1-5. There are 13 residues in the CDR3. Per germline, CDR1 SEHNR and CDR2 FQNEAQ (reference sequence). This CDR3 is CASSLGSTQPQHF.

The chain is built from TRBV4-3 and TRBJ2-7. Per germline, CDR1 LGHNA and CDR2 YSLEER. The CDR3 contains 15 residues. This chain's CDR3 is CASSQDRQSSYEQYF.

This chain connects TRBV5-1 to TRBJ2-2; TCRdb picks TRBD2, but there is no DNA to check that call. Germline lookup yields CDR1 SGHRS and CDR2 YFSETQ. CDR3 size: 16 residues. The CDR3 sequence: CASSITGTRRTGELFF.

The CDR3 protein is CASSLYGQGNTEAFF. The chain is built from TRBV12-3 or TRBV12-4 and TRBJ1-1; checking the TCRdb D call of TRBD1 is not possible without DNA. CDR3 length equals 15 residues.

V gene TRBV6-8 combines with J gene TRBJ2-3; TCRdb outputs TRBD1, but without DNA this stays unchecked. This CDR3 contains 15 residues. The germline V gene has CDR1 MNHGY and CDR2 SAAAGT. The CDR3 loop reads CASRRRDRGTDTQYF.

The chain joins TRBV20-1 to TRBJ1-2; absent DNA, TCRdb's TRBD1 call cannot be checked. Per germline, CDR1 DFQATT and CDR2 SNEGSKA (reference sequence). The CDR3 loop spans 14 amino acids. The CDR3 spells CSARDVIGVYGYTF.

V is TRBV5-1 and J is TRBJ1-2; TCRdb picks TRBD1, but there is no DNA to check that call. Germline-derived CDR1 and CDR2 are SGHRS and YFSETQ. The CDR3 consists of 14 residues. The CDR3 reads CASSLGQGPGGYTF.

This chain uses TRBV5-1 with TRBJ1-5; with no DNA, the TCRdb D assignment of TRBD1 cannot be verified. CDR3 length: 14 residues. Per germline, CDR1 SGHRS and CDR2 YFSETQ. The CDR3 region is CASSLGGIDQPQHF.

This chain uses TRBV9 with TRBJ1-2. Germline values: CDR1 SGDLS, CDR2 YYNGEE. The length of the CDR3 is 12 residues. CDR3 sequence: CASSVGGGGYTF. Combining the CDR3 with reference TRBV9 and TRBJ1-2 gives the whole variable domain DSGVTQTPKHLITATGQRVTLRCSPRSGDLSVYWYQQSLDQGLQFLIQYYNGEERAKGNILERFSAQQFPDLHSELNLSSLELGDSALYFCASSVGGGGYTFGSGTRLTVV.

The chain carries TRBV10-3 and TRBJ1-4; lacking DNA, the TRBD1 call made by TCRdb goes unchecked. The CDR3 extends over 16 amino acids. Germline CDR1 ENHRY, CDR2 SYGVKD. The CDR3 protein is CAISESTRTDNEKLFF.

V gene TRBV12-3 or TRBV12-4 combines with J gene TRBJ1-1; no DNA is available, so the TRBD1 call from TCRdb remains unchecked. The CDR3 runs to 16 residues. CDR3 sequence reads: CASLPRAELKNTEAFF.

The CDR3 sequence: CASSAIGRSTEAFF. V is TRBV5-6 and J is TRBJ1-1. CDR1 is SGHDT and CDR2 is YYEEEE in the germline V gene. This CDR3 region has 14 residues.

This sequence joins TRBV5-1 and TRBJ2-1; the D call from TCRdb, TRBD1, cannot be confirmed without DNA. CDR3 length: 13 residues. The germline CDR1 and CDR2 sequences are SGHRS and YFSETQ. CDR3 protein: CASSLRTSHEQFF.

The chain recombines TRBV20-1 with TRBJ1-5; lacking DNA, the TRBD1 call made by TCRdb goes unchecked. There are 15 residues in the CDR3. Per germline, CDR1 DFQATT and CDR2 SNEGSKA (reference sequence). This CDR3 reads CSARASTGGNQPQHF.